The 14 T cell receptor beta chains given below trace back to one sample, sequenced in a study of Graves' ophthalmopathy and Graves' hyperthyroidism (dated by TCRdb to between 2017 and 2018). TCRdb names Illumina HiSeq 2000 as the instrument used. TCR beta CDR3 regions were amplified from RNA transcripts for repertoire sequencing. HTBI primers and the Qiagen OneStep RT-PCR kit were used in a first-round RT-PCR, which was followed by a second-round multiplex PCR, size selection and purification. The public reads were quality trimmed at Q25 with fastp and then assembled into clones with MiXCR by TCRdb, keeping productive beta chains. For every CDR3 protein sequence, its rows merge into one entry that carries the most common genes and DNA. Present in this sample are 400,000 or so distinct CDR3 sequences, 17% of which were seen just once. Of the sample, roughly 2.3% falls within the top ten clones. The sample taken for sequencing was peripheral blood. The receptors stem from an adult woman with stable Graves' hyperthyroidism.

This clonotype was found a few times. The rearrangement uses TRBV18 and TRBJ2-7, with D possibly TRBD2 on 6 matching bases. The CDR3 runs to 15 residues. Trimming removed 3 bases from V and 5 bases from J, with 17 bases in between. The V gene's germline CDR1 is KGHSH and CDR2 LQKENI. The DNA of the CDR3 is TGTGCCAGCTCACCTCGGGGAGCGGGTCTGGACGAGCAGTACTTC. This gives the protein CASSPRGAGLDEQYF.

There are a few counts of this clonotype. With a much larger clone just one base away, this may be a read error. The V and J genes are TRBV7-2 and TRBJ2-7, with unresolved D. Trimming removed 2 bases from V and 2 bases from J, with 7 bases in between. This CDR3 region has 13 residues. CDR1 is SGHTA and CDR2 is FQGNSA in the germline V gene. The CDR3 DNA reads as TGTGCCAGCAGCTTATTTATCACCTACGAGCAGTACTTC. Translating gives CASSLFITYEQYF.

The table lists this clonotype with a few counts. V usage is TRBV6-1 and J usage is TRBJ2-7; TRBD2 matches at 8 bases. V lost 3 bases and J lost 3; bases outside the gene matches: 1. The CDR3 sequence is 13 residues long. CDR1 is MNHNS and CDR2 is SASEGT in the germline V gene. The CDR3 loop reads CASSERGDYEQYF. CDR3 nucleotide sequence: TGTGCCAGCAGTGAGCGGGGGGACTACGAGCAGTACTTC.

This clonotype was seen repeatedly, ten times or more. This chain links TRBV4-1 with TRBJ1-1; D not certain. V was cut by 0 bases and J by 0 bases, with 5 bases left in between. The CDR3 loop spans 14 amino acids. Per the germline V gene, CDR1 is MGHRA and CDR2 is YSYEKL. The CDR3 here is CASSQEFLNTEAFF. The CDR3 nucleotides read TGCGCCAGCAGCCAAGAGTTCCTGAACACTGAAGCTTTCTTT.

This clonotype was observed at least ten times. The chain couples TRBV28 to TRBJ2-4; D is undetermined. Germline V lookup: CDR1 MDHEN, CDR2 SYDVKM. V was clipped by 6 bases and J by 0 bases, with 12 bases between them. The CDR3 has 15 amino acids. The CDR3 loop is CASRPDHLAKNIQYF. The DNA of the CDR3 is TGTGCCAGCAGGCCGGACCACCTAGCCAAAAACATTCAGTACTTC.

This clonotype appeared many times. The V gene is TRBV6-1, the J gene TRBJ1-2; D is possibly TRBD1 (6 bases). CDR1 is MNHNS, CDR2 SASEGT, per germline. CDR3 size: 13 residues. Trimming stripped 7 bases from V and 8 bases from J, with 17 bases between. This CDR3 reads CASTHSGGGGYTF. In nucleotides, the CDR3 is TGTGCCAGCACCCACTCCGGGGGCGGGGGCTACACCTTC.

This clonotype was counted ten times or more. This sequence joins TRBV19 and TRBJ2-7; unclear D gene. The germline V gene has CDR1 LNHDA and CDR2 SQIVND (reference sequence). V lost 5 bases to trimming and J lost 1 base, with 15 bases between them. This CDR3 spans 15 amino acids. The CDR3 region has the DNA TGTGCCAGTAGTTTCCAAGGGCGCGGATCCTACGAGCAGTACTTC. Encoded protein: CASSFQGRGSYEQYF. The full variable domain, its missing parts supplied by reference TRBV19 and TRBJ2-7, is DGGITQSPKYLFRKEGQNVTLSCEQNLNHDAMYWYRQDPGQGLRLIYYSQIVNDFQKGDIAEGYSVSREKKESFPLTVTSAQKNPTAFYLCASSFQGRGSYEQYFGPGTRLTVT.

This clonotype turned up a few times. This may come from a read error, since a much larger clone is one base off. The chain has TRBV6-5 and TRBJ2-5; 7 bases are shared with TRBD1. Germline CDR1 reads MNHEY; CDR2 reads SVGAGI. The length of the CDR3 is 15 residues. The CDR3 sequence: CASSYSGDRQGTQYF. The CDR3 region has the DNA TGTGCCAGCAGTTACTCGGGGGACAGACAAGGGACCCAGTACTTC.

The rearrangement uses TRBV24-1 and TRBJ2-7, with D perhaps matching TRBD1 (6 bases). Germline V gene lookup returns CDR1 KGHDR and CDR2 SFDVKD. Trimming removed 6 bases from V and 1 base from J, with 15 bases in between. The CDR3 is made up of 15 amino acids. DNA of the CDR3: TGTGCCACCAGTCCCTCCGGGACATGGTCCTACGAGCAGTACTTC. As protein: CATSPSGTWSYEQYF.

This clonotype was seen many times. The gene calls are TRBV30 and TRBJ2-7, with a possible D match to TRBD2 (7 bases). V was cut by 4 bases and J by 3 bases, with 10 bases left in between. Germline loops: CDR1 GTSNPN, CDR2 SVGIG (reference sequence). The CDR3 has 12 residues. CDR3 in amino acids: CAWNREGYEQYF. In nucleotides, the CDR3 is TGTGCCTGGAACAGGGAGGGCTACGAGCAGTACTTC.

With regard to this clonotype: A much larger clone lies one base from this, so it may be a read error. V is TRBV12-3 or TRBV12-4 and J is TRBJ2-2; D tentatively fits TRBD1 or TRBD2 (6 bases each). This CDR3 is built from 18 residues. CDR3 DNA sequence: TGTGCCAGCAGTTTAGCAGGGACATTAAGGGGGAACACCGGGGGGCTGTTTTTT. Amino acids: CASSLAGTLRGNTGGLFF.

This clonotype showed up many times. This chain connects TRBV6-2 or TRBV6-3 to TRBJ2-7, with a weak D call TRBD1 (6 bases). Germline CDR1 reads MNHEY; CDR2 reads SVGEGT. Trimming left V 6 bases short and J 3 bases short, with 9 bases between. The CDR3 covers 12 residues. The CDR3 protein is CASSWDNYEQYF. CDR3 nucleotides: TGTGCCAGCAGCTGGGACAACTACGAGCAGTACTTC.

At least ten counts were recorded for this clonotype. The rearrangement links TRBV6-5 to TRBJ1-2; no clear D. From germline, CDR1 is MNHEY and CDR2 SVGAGI. Trimming cost V 0 bases and J 8 bases, with 13 bases left between them. CDR3 length: 14 amino acids. CDR3 residues: CASSYSGGLGGYTF. The CDR3 DNA reads TGTGCCAGCAGTTACTCCGGAGGGCTCGGGGGCTACACCTTC.

This clonotype was seen just once. The chain links TRBV6-2 or TRBV6-3 to TRBJ1-2; 12 bases map to TRBD1. The CDR3 runs 16 residues. Germline V gene lookup returns CDR1 MNHEY and CDR2 SVGEGT. Trimming removed 7 bases from V and 7 bases from J; junction bases left unmatched: 13. The CDR3 here is CASNIGTGGEYGGYTF. In DNA, the CDR3 is TGTGCCAGCAATATAGGGACAGGGGGCGAGTATGGTGGCTACACCTTC.